Below are 29 T cell receptor beta chains sequenced from a single sample in a study of regulatory T cells in long-lasting Graves disease. Investigators prepared the TCR beta libraries by applying iRepertoire HTBI primers and Arm-PCR of CDR3 regions. TCRdb processed the multiplex PCR reads anew with MiXCR; each CDR3 protein has one entry. This table has more than 300,000 distinct CDR3 sequences, roughly a fifth appearing once. Time point noted: persistent/refractory GD, antithyroid drugs over 5 years with positive TRAb. Extracted RNA from PBMCs served as the source of the TCR library. The sample here was peripheral blood mononuclear cells (PBMCs), taken when the disease was refractory, from a patient treated with antithyroid drugs. The source of these receptors is a female donor with Graves disease.

This clonotype came up a few times. This chain connects TRBV11-2 to TRBJ2-1; D not resolved. The CDR3 has 14 amino acids. Trimming cost V 7 bases and J 3 bases, with 13 bases left between them. Germline V gene sequence: CDR1 SGHAT, CDR2 FQNNGV. The CDR3 region is CASTPGSNYNEQFF. DNA for the CDR3: TGTGCCAGCACCCCTGGGTCAAACTACAATGAGCAGTTCTTC.

This clonotype came up many times. The rearrangement uses TRBV6-1 and TRBJ1-2; 9 bases line up with TRBD1. The J segment lost 2 bases and the V segment lost 6 bases, leaving 1 base of the junction unmatched. Germline V CDR1 and CDR2: MNHNS, SASEGT. This CDR3 region has 13 residues. This chain's CDR3 is CASRTGGNYGYTF. Here the CDR3 DNA reads TGTGCCAGCAGGACAGGGGGAAACTATGGCTACACCTTC.

This clonotype was seen a handful of times. The V gene is TRBV19, the J gene TRBJ1-4; D gene ambiguous. Germline V lookup: CDR1 LNHDA, CDR2 SQIVND (reference sequence). The CDR3 contains 13 residues. Trimming removed 3 bases at V and 5 bases at J, with 7 bases between. The CDR3 DNA is TGTGCCAGTAGTATCAGGCCGAATGAAAAACTGTTTTTT. Amino acid sequence: CASSIRPNEKLFF.

This clonotype was seen at least ten times. A read error may explain this, as a much larger clone is one base away. The chain joins TRBV11-2 to TRBJ1-1; D is ambiguous. Germline CDR1 reads SGHAT; CDR2 reads FQNNGV. The CDR3 has 12 amino acids. V shed 2 bases and J shed 1 base, with 2 bases lying between them. The CDR3 nucleotides are TGTGCCAGCAGCTTAACGAACACTGAAGCTTTCTTT. Protein product: CASSLTNTEAFF.

The V and J genes are TRBV9 and TRBJ2-5; possibly TRBD1 or TRBD2 for D (7 bases each). The CDR3 sequence is 15 residues long. Germline V gives CDR1 SGDLS, CDR2 YYNGEE. Deletions cut 4 bases from V and 5 bases from J, with 18 bases between. CDR3 coding DNA: TGTGCCAGCAGCCTTCCGGGGAGGGGGCGTGAGACCCAGTACTTC. Residues: CASSLPGRGRETQYF.

This clonotype was counted between two and nine times. The genes are TRBV3-1 and TRBJ2-7, with TRBD2 as a possible D gene (5 bases). Per germline, CDR1 LGHDT and CDR2 YNNKEL (reference sequence). This CDR3 spans 15 amino acids. V lost 1 base, J lost 0 bases, and 10 bases lay in between. The CDR3 spells CASSQAHSDSYEQYF. The CDR3 DNA is TGTGCCAGCAGCCAAGCCCATAGCGACTCCTACGAGCAGTACTTC.

This clonotype was picked up many times. This sequence joins TRBV7-8 and TRBJ1-1; no clear D. V gave up 2 bases and J gave up 2 bases, with 9 bases separating them. The CDR3 loop spans 14 amino acids. Per germline, CDR1 SGHVS and CDR2 FQNEAQ. CDR3 residues: CASSLLGRNTEAFF. DNA of the CDR3: TGTGCCAGCAGCTTACTGGGGAGAAACACTGAAGCTTTCTTT.

This clonotype was seen a handful of times. The chain is built from TRBV7-6 and TRBJ1-6; possibly TRBD1 for D (5 bases). V lost 4 bases and J lost 7, with 17 bases in between. This CDR3 has 16 residues. The germline V gene encodes CDR1 SGHVS and CDR2 FNYEAQ. The CDR3 DNA reads TGTGCCAGCAGCTACCTCCAGCGTGGGACCAATTCACCCCTCCACTTT. It is translated as CASSYLQRGTNSPLHF.

This clonotype was recorded many times. The rearrangement joins TRBV7-8 to TRBJ1-1, with a possible D match to TRBD1 (5 bases). The germline V gene has CDR1 SGHVS and CDR2 FQNEAQ. The ends were cut back, 0 bases at V and 3 bases at J, with 11 bases in the middle. The CDR3 has 15 amino acids. CDR3 coding DNA: TGTGCCAGCAGCTTAGCGGGGAGGGGATACACTGAAGCTTTCTTT. It codes for CASSLAGRGYTEAFF.

This clonotype came up many times. The gene calls are TRBV29-1 and TRBJ1-2; 10 bases map to TRBD1. The germline gives CDR1 SQVTM, CDR2 ANQGSEA. The CDR3 covers 12 residues. V lost 4 bases and J lost 4; bases outside the gene matches: 0. The CDR3 loop reads CSVGDRGYGYTF. The CDR3 DNA reads as TGCAGCGTTGGGGACAGGGGCTATGGCTACACCTTC.

This clonotype was counted between two and nine times. The chain employs TRBV6-5 and TRBJ1-2; D is possibly TRBD1 (5 bases). The V end lost 2 bases, the J end lost 3 bases, and 13 bases lay between the germline ends. The germline V gene has CDR1 MNHEY and CDR2 SVGAGI. The CDR3 spans 15 residues. CDR3 in amino acids: CASSYQGREDYGYTF. The CDR3 nucleotides are TGTGCCAGCAGTTACCAAGGCAGGGAAGACTATGGCTACACCTTC.

This clonotype occurred many times. The genes are TRBV11-1 and TRBJ1-1, with 7 bases lining up with TRBD1. The CDR3 spans 15 residues. CDR1 is SGHAT, CDR2 FQDESV, per germline (reference sequence). V gave up 5 bases and J gave up 6 bases; unmatched junction bases: 12. CDR3 in amino acids: CASSPHRGSGPEAFF. The CDR3 DNA reads TGTGCCAGCAGCCCCCACAGGGGATCCGGCCCTGAAGCTTTCTTT.

The chain employs TRBV30 and TRBJ2-2; TRBD2 matches at 11 bases. The germline CDR1 and CDR2 sequences are GTSNPN and SVGIG (reference sequence). The CDR3 length is 15 residues. V was clipped by 2 bases and J by 8 bases; unmatched bases: 7. The CDR3, as DNA: TGTGCCTGGAGTTTCCTTGGGACTAGCGGAGGGGAGCTGTTTTTT. This translates into CAWSFLGTSGGELFF.

The chain has TRBV6-5 and TRBJ2-3; no firm D call. V was clipped by 4 bases and J by 2 bases, with 13 bases between them. The CDR3 extends over 15 amino acids. CDR1 and CDR2 (germline): MNHEY, SVGAGI. CDR3 sequence: CASSWLSLSTDTQYF. For the CDR3, the DNA is TGTGCCAGCAGTTGGTTAAGTCTATCCACAGATACGCAGTATTTT.

This clonotype was seen a few times. The rearrangement uses TRBV25-1 and TRBJ2-7, with 7 bases matching TRBD1. The CDR3 sequence is 13 residues long. Germline V gene data show CDR1 as MGHDK and CDR2 as SYGVNS. The V and J ends lost 5 bases and 5 bases, in that order; junction bases with no gene match: 6. Here the CDR3 reads CASSTSGGHEQYF. DNA of the CDR3: TGTGCCAGCAGTACCTCAGGGGGACACGAGCAGTACTTC.

This clonotype has just a few counts. The gene calls are TRBV6-1 and TRBJ1-5, with D maybe TRBD1 (5 bases). The CDR3 has 13 amino acids. V was cut by 8 bases and J by 5 bases, with 13 bases left in between. Germline values: CDR1 MNHNS, CDR2 SASEGT. The CDR3 nucleotides are TGTGCCAGCCAACCTGGGGCGGATCAGCCCCAGCATTTT. It yields the protein CASQPGADQPQHF.

This clonotype has ten or more counts. The chain carries TRBV7-9 and TRBJ1-5; D unresolved. This CDR3 comprises 12 residues. V was clipped by 1 base and J by 7 bases, with 5 bases between them. CDR1 SEHNR and CDR2 FQNEAQ come from the germline V gene (reference sequence). The CDR3 sequence: CASSLDVQPQHF. CDR3 coding DNA: TGTGCCAGCAGCTTAGACGTCCAGCCCCAGCATTTT.

This clonotype was detected a few times. The chain couples TRBV3-1 to TRBJ1-1; D call uncertain. This CDR3 region has 13 residues. Germline CDR1 and CDR2: LGHDT and YNNKEL (reference sequence). The V end was cut by 3 bases, the J end by 2 bases, with 7 bases between. The chain's CDR3 is CASSHVLNTEAFF. CDR3 DNA: TGTGCCAGCAGCCACGTTCTTAACACTGAAGCTTTCTTT.

A note on this clonotype: A much more abundant neighbour one base away suggests this may be a read error. The rearrangement links TRBV28 to TRBJ1-5, with 7 bases identical to TRBD1. Germline CDR1 MDHEN, CDR2 SYDVKM. The CDR3 loop spans 12 amino acids. CDR3 amino acids: CASSSQGQPRHF. The CDR3 bases are TGTGCCAGCAGCTCGCAGGGACAGCCCCGGCATTTT.

This clonotype has just a few counts. For the CDR3, the DNA is TGTGCCAGCAGCCCATACAGAGGCTCCTACGAGCAGTACTTC. This codes for CASSPYRGSYEQYF. The V call is TRBV7-6, the J call TRBJ2-7; D remains unclear. The CDR3 is 14 residues long. V was pared by 5 bases and J by 0 bases, with 11 bases between. CDR1 and CDR2 (germline): SGHVS, FNYEAQ.

In its sample, this clonotype was seen a few times. Here the CDR3 reads CASSDPHQLSGNTIYF. CDR3 DNA: TGCGCCAGCAGTGACCCTCATCAACTCTCTGGAAACACCATATATTTT. The chain combines TRBV10-2 with TRBJ1-3, with D uncertain. Per germline, CDR1 WSHSY and CDR2 SAAADI. The CDR3 totals 16 residues. V gave up 3 bases and J gave up 0 bases, with 12 bases separating them.

V gene TRBV15 combines with J gene TRBJ2-7; the D gene is possibly TRBD2 (6 bases). The V and J ends lost 1 base and 5 bases respectively, with 9 bases between them. From germline, CDR1 is LNHNV and CDR2 YYDKDF (reference sequence). The CDR3 has 13 amino acids. CDR3 protein: CATSRAGDHEQYF. CDR3 DNA: TGTGCCACCAGCAGAGCGGGGGACCACGAGCAGTACTTC.

This clonotype was counted at least ten times. The V call is TRBV20-1, the J call TRBJ1-5; 10 bases match TRBD1. This CDR3 region has 18 residues. Germline V CDR1 and CDR2: DFQATT, SNEGSKA (reference sequence). V trimming: 1 base; J trimming: 0 bases; junction bases outside the gene matches: 9. The CDR3 loop is CSARAGTGETYSNQPQHF. The DNA for the CDR3 is TGCAGTGCTAGAGCCGGGACAGGGGAAACTTATAGCAATCAGCCCCAGCATTTT.

This clonotype was counted between two and nine times. V and J are TRBV19 and TRBJ1-2; 9 positions agree with TRBD1. V shed 2 bases and J 7 bases; nucleotides not matched to a gene: 11. The CDR3 covers 16 residues. In germline, CDR1 is LNHDA, CDR2 SQIVND (reference sequence). CDR3 sequence reads: CASSILSGGQGVGYTF. CDR3 in DNA: TGTGCCAGTAGTATACTAAGTGGGGGACAGGGTGTTGGCTACACCTTC. Complete variable domain (other parts from reference TRBV19 and TRBJ1-2): DGGITQSPKYLFRKEGQNVTLSCEQNLNHDAMYWYRQDPGQGLRLIYYSQIVNDFQKGDIAEGYSVSREKKESFPLTVTSAQKNPTAFYLCASSILSGGQGVGYTFGSGTRLTVV.

This clonotype was detected ten times or more. The chain carries TRBV28 and TRBJ2-5; 10 bases line up with TRBD2. V shed 5 bases and J 7 bases; nucleotides not matched to a gene: 1. Germline V lookup: CDR1 MDHEN, CDR2 SYDVKM. The CDR3 consists of 12 residues. DNA for the CDR3: TGTGCCAGCAGTCGACTAGCGGGGACCCAGTACTTC. This codes for CASSRLAGTQYF.

This clonotype was observed at least ten times. This chain uses TRBV12-3 or TRBV12-4 with TRBJ1-1; 8 positions agree with TRBD1. The CDR3 is 14 amino acids. The V gene end was trimmed by 0 bases and the J gene end by 7 bases; junction bases not matched to a gene: 4. The CDR3 nucleotides read TGTGCCAGCAGTTTAGCGGGACAGGCAATTGAAGCTTTCTTT. Translating it yields CASSLAGQAIEAFF.

This clonotype was counted a few times. The V gene is TRBV28, the J gene TRBJ1-4; the match to TRBD1 covers 7 bases. V was pared by 2 bases and J by 1 base, with 1 base of the junction left unmatched. Germline V gene data show CDR1 as MDHEN and CDR2 as SYDVKM. The CDR3 length is 15 residues. The CDR3 is CASSLRGLTNEKLFF. CDR3 DNA: TGTGCCAGCAGTTTAAGGGGGCTAACTAATGAAAAACTGTTTTTT.

This clonotype was detected a few times. V and J are TRBV19 and TRBJ2-6, with unresolved D. Trimming removed 3 bases from V and 4 bases from J, with 10 bases in between. The CDR3 runs 15 residues. Looked up from germline, CDR1 is LNHDA and CDR2 is SQIVND (reference sequence). The CDR3 loop is CASSIAGYGANVLTF. The CDR3 DNA sequence: TGTGCCAGTAGTATTGCCGGGTACGGGGCCAACGTCCTGACTTTC.

This chain uses TRBV10-3 with TRBJ1-1; TRBD1 matches at 7 bases. Germline lookup yields CDR1 ENHRY and CDR2 SYGVKD. The trim removed 2 bases at V and 4 bases at J, leaving 7 bases unmatched. This CDR3 spans 15 amino acids. The CDR3 sequence: CAISEPNRGGTEAFF. The CDR3 bases are TGTGCCATCAGTGAGCCAAACAGGGGTGGCACTGAAGCTTTCTTT.